This T cell receptor (beta chain) appears in the sequencing data of a study of cytomegalovirus exposure and HLA in healthy donors. Notes on this clone: Its antigen is unidentified. Other DNA sequences from this sample encode an identical CDR3 as well.

The CDR3 totals 13 residues. Trimming stripped 5 bases from V and 5 bases from J, with 11 bases between. The germline V gene encodes CDR1 SGHTA and CDR2 FQGTGA. PCR primers comprised 60 Vbeta and 13 Jbeta primers. Data came from immunoSEQ multiplex PCR; TCRdb stores just in-frame clones and leaves some out. The table includes some 200,000 clones, roughly 70% detected once. Sampled while nominally healthy, donors likely had unrecorded immune exposures. Study-level results: Many donors shared some public TCRs, even though most TCR sequences were rare. A few CMV-associated chains were confirmed in vitro to be specific for CMV antigens. In a later analysis, a missense DCLRE1C variant was linked to TCR beta V- and J-gene trimming.

The origin of this receptor is a man aged 35 to 55 in good health and CMV-seropositive. This chain links TRBV7-3 with TRBJ2-3; D uncertain. The specimen was PBMCs. In DNA form, the CDR3 reads TGTGCCAGCAGCAGCACGTCAGGAGATACGCAGTATTTT. This sequence encodes CASSSTSGDTQYF.